What follows are 29 T cell receptor beta chains derived from one specimen sequenced in a study of T cell therapy after organ transplantation. The time point here: 20-29 weeks after completion of therapy. Their specific antigens are unknown. Some clones are missing from TCRdb's copy, which holds only in-frame ones; the method was immunoSEQ multiplex PCR. This table holds about 20,000 clones, 80% to 85% found once. The input for sequencing was CD8+ T cells from blood, taken after autologous CMV-specific T cell therapy. These receptor sequences come from a human patient who had received a solid organ transplant and had CMV disease. T cells may partly derive from the graft donor.

This clone was found once. This chain links TRBV5-6 with TRBJ2-5, with 9 positions matching TRBD2. The CDR3 extends over 11 amino acids. Germline V gene sequence: CDR1 SGHDT, CDR2 YYEEEE. Unmatched junction bases numbered 0, after V lost 7 bases and J lost 5 bases. This CDR3 is CASAGGETQYF. The CDR3 DNA follows: TGTGCCAGCGCGGGAGGGGAGACCCAGTACTTC.

The chain joins TRBV4-3 to TRBJ1-1; D possibly corresponds to TRBD1 (5 bases). The CDR3 consists of 13 residues. V was pared by 4 bases and J by 8 bases, with 14 bases between. Germline V gives CDR1 LGHNA, CDR2 YSLEER. The CDR3 loop is CASSLSRRQEAFF. CDR3 in DNA: TGCGCCAGCAGCCTTTCTAGGAGACAGGAAGCTTTCTTT.

This clone was counted a few times. The chain couples TRBV10-3 to TRBJ1-1; the D is unclear. This CDR3 spans 12 amino acids. Trimming stripped 1 base from V and 11 bases from J, with 11 bases between. Per the germline V gene, CDR1 is ENHRY and CDR2 is SYGVKD. The CDR3 here is CAISEFPGVAFF. CDR3 sequence (DNA): TGTGCCATCAGTGAGTTCCCGGGAGTGGCTTTCTTT.

V is TRBV7-6 and J is TRBJ1-4, with 8 bases matching TRBD1. Per the germline V gene, CDR1 is SGHVS and CDR2 is FNYEAQ. J was trimmed by 10 bases and V by 4 bases; bases with no gene match: 14. This CDR3 is 16 amino acids long. CDR3 sequence (DNA): TGTGCCAGCAGCTCCGGCCCCGGGACAGGCGGGGGAAAACTGTTTTTT. This translates into CASSSGPGTGGGKLFF.

This clone was observed a single time. The J gene is TRBJ2-7, the V gene TRBV27; 8 nucleotides agree with TRBD2. Germline V CDR1 and CDR2: MNHEY, SMNVEV (reference sequence). The CDR3 runs to 14 residues. The V segment lost 8 bases and the J segment 4 bases; nucleotides outside the gene matches: 10. CDR3 protein: CASGGGSGNYEQYF. CDR3 DNA: TGTGCCAGCGGGGGAGGTAGCGGGAATTACGAGCAGTACTTC.

The V gene is TRBV6-5, the J gene TRBJ2-7; D is possibly TRBD1 (6 bases). The CDR3 runs to 14 residues. V was pared by 4 bases and J by 4 bases, with 14 bases between. Germline V gene data show CDR1 as MNHEY and CDR2 as SVGAGI. CDR3 nucleotides: TGTGCCAGCAGTTCCGGGGCAGGGGATTACGAGCAGTACTTC. Protein: CASSSGAGDYEQYF.

The rearrangement links TRBV7-9 to TRBJ1-6; D not resolved. The length of the CDR3 is 17 residues. Trimming pared 4 bases from V and 0 bases from J, leaving 13 bases between. Germline CDR1 is SEHNR and CDR2 is FQNEAQ (reference sequence). The chain's CDR3 is CASSSIGRSSYNSPLHF. In nucleotides, the CDR3 is TGTGCCAGCAGCTCCATAGGGAGGAGCTCCTATAATTCACCCCTCCACTTT.

This sequence joins TRBV2 and TRBJ1-5, with D possibly matching TRBD1 (5 bases). The germline V gene encodes CDR1 SNHLY and CDR2 FYNNEI. This CDR3 contains 16 residues. Trimming shortened V by 6 bases and J by 0 bases, and 15 bases separated the two germline ends. The CDR3 DNA reads TGTGCCAGCAGCGCGGGACGGCTGAATAGCAATCAGCCCCAGCATTTT. Amino acid sequence: CASSAGRLNSNQPQHF. The whole variable domain, remainder taken from reference TRBV2 and TRBJ1-5, is EPEVTQTPSHQVTQMGQEVILRCVPISNHLYFYWYRQILGQKVEFLVSFYNNEISEKSEIFDDQFSVERPDGSNFTLKIRSTKLEDSAMYFCASSAGRLNSNQPQHFGDGTRLSIL.

This chain links TRBV6-4 with TRBJ2-3, with 10 positions matching TRBD2. The junction had 2 bases not matched to a gene; V was cut back by 0 bases and J by 2 bases. The CDR3 spans 16 residues. Germline loops: CDR1 MRHNA, CDR2 SNTAGT. The CDR3 DNA reads TGTGCCAGCAGTGACTCAAGCGGGGGGGCCACAGATACGCAGTATTTT. It encodes CASSDSSGGATDTQYF.

The V and J genes are TRBV5-1 and TRBJ2-7, with D possibly being TRBD2 (5 bases). Germline values: CDR1 SGHRS, CDR2 YFSETQ. The CDR3 covers 14 residues. The V and J ends lost 0 bases and 6 bases respectively, with 13 bases between them. CDR3 in amino acids: CASSLGAGVREQYF. The CDR3 nucleotides read TGCGCCAGCAGCTTGGGGGCGGGCGTTCGCGAGCAGTACTTC.

CDR3 protein: CASHWTEEGYNEQFF. The DNA for the CDR3 is TGTGCCAGCCACTGGACGGAGGAAGGATACAATGAGCAGTTCTTC. The chain joins TRBV13 to TRBJ2-1; TRBD2 is a possible D gene (5 bases). V shed 8 bases and J shed 4 bases, with 18 bases lying between them. From germline, CDR1 is PRHDT and CDR2 FYEKMQ (reference sequence). This CDR3 comprises 15 residues.

The chain recombines TRBV11-2 with TRBJ2-7; D gene uncertain. V was pared by 3 bases and J by 2 bases, with 8 bases between. Germline V CDR1 and CDR2: SGHAT, FQNNGV. This CDR3 is 13 amino acids long. The chain's CDR3 is CASSFSMTYEQYF. CDR3 DNA sequence: TGTGCCAGCAGCTTTTCGATGACCTACGAGCAGTACTTC.

V and J are TRBV13 and TRBJ1-1, with unresolved D. This CDR3 is built from 14 residues. Trimming stripped 1 base from V and 3 bases from J, with 9 bases between. Germline CDR1 reads PRHDT; CDR2 reads FYEKMQ (reference sequence). The CDR3 DNA sequence: TGTGCCAGCAGCTTAGATGGGATGGACACTGAAGCTTTCTTT. As protein: CASSLDGMDTEAFF.

This clone was counted between two and nine times. The chain couples TRBV27 to TRBJ1-6; no firm D call. This CDR3 is built from 14 residues. Trimming took 6 bases from V and 7 from J, leaving 13 bases between them. Germline V CDR1 and CDR2: MNHEY, SMNVEV (reference sequence). The CDR3 nucleotides read TGTGCCAGCAGGGTAGGGTTTCGGAATTCACCCCTCCACTTT. Translating gives CASRVGFRNSPLHF.

This clone was counted once. The chain uses TRBV2 and TRBJ1-2; D is perhaps TRBD1 (5 bases). Germline assignment: CDR1 SNHLY and CDR2 FYNNEI. The CDR3 contains 12 residues. Trimming stripped 8 bases from V and 2 bases from J, with 9 bases between. In nucleotides, the CDR3 is TGTGCCAGCTCGACAGCGAACTATGGCTACACCTTC. Amino acid sequence: CASSTANYGYTF.

This clone appeared once. The chain is built from TRBV25-1 and TRBJ2-5; D is uncertain. CDR3 length equals 13 residues. V lost 4 bases and J 1 base, leaving 7 bases between the germline ends. CDR1 MGHDK and CDR2 SYGVNS come from the germline V gene. As DNA, the CDR3 is TGTGCCAGCAGTGTCGGCTTCCAAGAGACCCAGTACTTC. It codes for CASSVGFQETQYF.

Sample share makes this clone medium-sized. V is TRBV7-9 and J is TRBJ2-1; TRBD1 might be the D (5 bases). V was cut by 11 bases and J by 2 bases, with 13 bases left in between. Germline V gene lookup returns CDR1 SEHNR and CDR2 FQNEAQ (reference sequence). The CDR3 loop spans 13 amino acids. This CDR3 reads CALQETAYNEQFF. CDR3 sequence (DNA): TGTGCCCTCCAGGAGACAGCCTACAATGAGCAGTTCTTC.

The chain couples TRBV6-6 to TRBJ1-2, with a weak D call TRBD1 (6 bases). V lost 2 bases and J lost 3, with 13 bases in between. The CDR3 is made up of 15 amino acids. Germline CDR1 reads MNHNY; CDR2 reads SVGAGI (reference sequence). Here the CDR3 DNA reads TGTGCCAGCAGTTACGCTGGCAGGGGACACTATGGCTACACCTTC. Its protein is CASSYAGRGHYGYTF.

The rearrangement uses TRBV27 and TRBJ1-6, with no clear D. The germline V and J ends were trimmed by 3 bases and 4 bases, with 7 bases remaining between them. This CDR3 spans 14 amino acids. The germline V gene encodes CDR1 MNHEY and CDR2 SMNVEV (reference sequence). For the CDR3, the DNA is TGTGCCAGCAGTTTGACAAATTATAATTCACCCCTCCACTTT. This encodes CASSLTNYNSPLHF.

The J gene is TRBJ2-7, the V gene TRBV30, with D unclear. This CDR3 comprises 13 residues. The germline V gene encodes CDR1 GTSNPN and CDR2 SVGIG (reference sequence). The germline V and J ends were trimmed by 0 bases and 2 bases, with 8 bases remaining between them. The chain's CDR3 is CAWSVSGPYEQYF. The CDR3 DNA is TGTGCCTGGAGTGTATCCGGGCCCTACGAGCAGTACTTC.

This clone was recorded only once. This chain uses TRBV7-9 with TRBJ2-5; D ambiguous. CDR1 is SEHNR, CDR2 FQNEAQ, per germline (reference sequence). Trimming took off 1 base at V and 2 bases at J, with 5 bases between the two ends. The CDR3 covers 13 residues. DNA for the CDR3: TGTGCCAGCAGCTTAGTCGTTCAAGAGACCCAGTACTTC. It encodes CASSLVVQETQYF.

The chain is built from TRBV27 and TRBJ2-3; D possibly corresponds to TRBD1 (7 bases). Germline V gene data show CDR1 as MNHEY and CDR2 as SMNVEV (reference sequence). Trimming cost V 2 bases and J 2 bases, with 11 bases left between them. This CDR3 contains 15 residues. CDR3 loop: CASSLVEGATDTQYF. CDR3 nucleotide sequence: TGTGCCAGCAGTTTAGTGGAGGGGGCCACAGATACGCAGTATTTT.

The V gene is TRBV9, the J gene TRBJ2-3; 14 bases fit TRBD2. Germline V gene data show CDR1 as SGDLS and CDR2 as YYNGEE. The CDR3 length is 17 residues. J was trimmed by 1 base and V by 4 bases; bases with no gene match: 5. In nucleotides, the CDR3 is TGTGCCAGCAGCCTGGGACTAGCGGGGGTGGGCACAGATACGCAGTATTTT. Protein: CASSLGLAGVGTDTQYF.

CDR3 sequence reads: CASRPLSLTSSTRSTDTQYF. DNA of the CDR3: TGTGCCAGTAGACCCCTAAGTCTCACTAGTTCCACACGTTCCACAGATACGCAGTATTTT. The J gene is TRBJ2-3, the V gene TRBV19, with TRBD2 as a possible D gene (5 bases). CDR3 size: 20 residues. The germline gives CDR1 LNHDA, CDR2 SQIVND (reference sequence). The V end lost 6 bases, the J end lost 2 bases, and 30 bases lay between the germline ends.

The chain carries TRBV27 and TRBJ2-5, with TRBD2 matching over 9 bases. This CDR3 comprises 15 residues. With V trimmed by 3 bases and J by 4 bases, 6 bases remained unmatched. Germline V gene sequence: CDR1 MNHEY, CDR2 SMNVEV (reference sequence). The CDR3 nucleotides are TGTGCCAGCAGTTTCATAGCGGGGGAGGGAGAGACCCAGTACTTC. Translated, it gives CASSFIAGEGETQYF.

This chain connects TRBV5-6 to TRBJ1-4; D uncertain. Germline lookup yields CDR1 SGHDT and CDR2 YYEEEE. Trimming stripped 1 base from V and 3 bases from J, with 7 bases between. CDR3 length: 14 amino acids. CDR3 bases: TGTGCCAGCAGCTTGCCCCAGGCTAATGAAAAACTGTTTTTT. This sequence encodes CASSLPQANEKLFF.

V is TRBV6-4 and J is TRBJ2-2, with D uncertain. Germline CDR1 is MRHNA and CDR2 is SNTAGT. V was clipped by 2 bases and J by 5 bases, with 6 bases between them. This CDR3 has 13 residues. Here the CDR3 reads CASSDKGTGELFF. In DNA, the CDR3 is TGTGCCAGCAGTGACAAGGGAACCGGGGAGCTGTTTTTT.

V is TRBV19 and J is TRBJ2-1; 7 positions agree with TRBD2. With 6 bases clipped from V and 8 bases from J, the junction kept 10 bases outside the gene matches. Germline V gene data show CDR1 as LNHDA and CDR2 as SQIVND (reference sequence). The CDR3 contains 14 residues. The CDR3 DNA follows: TGTGCCAGTAGCCTGGGGGGGAGTAGGGATGAGCAGTTCTTC. Its protein is CASSLGGSRDEQFF.

Regarding this clone: One end of the junction fails to match germline, which may point to a read error. At the DNA level, this CDR3 is encoded by other sequences in the same sample as well. V gene TRBV6-4 combines with J gene TRBJ2-7; D is undetermined. This CDR3 has 16 residues. CDR1 and CDR2 (germline): MRHNA, SNTAGT. CDR3 sequence reads: CASSEFAPSSSYEQYF. As DNA, the CDR3 is TGTGCCAGCAGTGAATTCGCCCCGTCGAGCTCCTATGAGCAGTACTTC.